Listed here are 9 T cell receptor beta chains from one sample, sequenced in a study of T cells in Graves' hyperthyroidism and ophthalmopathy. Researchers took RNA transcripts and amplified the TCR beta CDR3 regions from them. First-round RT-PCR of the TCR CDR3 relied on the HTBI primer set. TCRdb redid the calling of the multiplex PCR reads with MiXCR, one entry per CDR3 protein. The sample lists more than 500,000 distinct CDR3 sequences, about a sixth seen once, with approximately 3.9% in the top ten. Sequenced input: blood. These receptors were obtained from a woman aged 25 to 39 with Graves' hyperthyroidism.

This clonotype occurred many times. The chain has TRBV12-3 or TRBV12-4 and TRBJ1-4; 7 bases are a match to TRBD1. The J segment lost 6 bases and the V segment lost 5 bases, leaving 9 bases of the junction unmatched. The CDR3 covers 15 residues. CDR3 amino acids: CASSLRQGADEKLFF. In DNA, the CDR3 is TGTGCCAGCAGTCTCCGACAGGGCGCCGATGAAAAACTGTTTTTT.

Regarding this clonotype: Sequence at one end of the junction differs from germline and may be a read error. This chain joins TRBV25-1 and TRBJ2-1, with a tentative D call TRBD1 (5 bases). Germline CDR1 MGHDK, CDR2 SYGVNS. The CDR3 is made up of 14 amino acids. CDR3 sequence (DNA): TGTGCCAGCAGTGAATGGGGTGGGGCCAATGAGCAGTCCTTC. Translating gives CASSEWGGANEQSF.

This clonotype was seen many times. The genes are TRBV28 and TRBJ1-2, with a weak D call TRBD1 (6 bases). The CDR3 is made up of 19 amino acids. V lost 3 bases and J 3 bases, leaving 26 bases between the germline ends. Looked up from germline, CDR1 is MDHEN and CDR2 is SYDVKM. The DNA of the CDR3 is TGTGCCAGCAGTTTTAATGGATGGGGGCGCATATTACTTGACTATGGCTACACCTTC. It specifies CASSFNGWGRILLDYGYTF.

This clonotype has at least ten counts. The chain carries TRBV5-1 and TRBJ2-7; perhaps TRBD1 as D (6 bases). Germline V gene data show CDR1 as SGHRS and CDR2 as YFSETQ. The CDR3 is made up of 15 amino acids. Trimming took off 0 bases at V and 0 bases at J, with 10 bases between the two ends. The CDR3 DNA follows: TGCGCCAGCAGCTTGGGTGTGGACAGCTCCTACGAGCAGTACTTC. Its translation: CASSLGVDSSYEQYF.

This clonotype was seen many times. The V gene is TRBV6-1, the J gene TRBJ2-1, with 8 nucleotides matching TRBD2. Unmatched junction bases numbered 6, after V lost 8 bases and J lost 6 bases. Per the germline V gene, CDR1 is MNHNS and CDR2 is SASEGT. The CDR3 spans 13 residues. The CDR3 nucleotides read TGTGCCAGCCGGGGGACTAGGGGCAATGAGCAGTTCTTC. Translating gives CASRGTRGNEQFF.

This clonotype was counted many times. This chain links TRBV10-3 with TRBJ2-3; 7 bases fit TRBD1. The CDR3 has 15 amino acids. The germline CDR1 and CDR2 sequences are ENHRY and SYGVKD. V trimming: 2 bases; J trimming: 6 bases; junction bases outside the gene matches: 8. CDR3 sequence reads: CAISEPYRGRDTQYF. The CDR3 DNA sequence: TGTGCCATCAGTGAGCCATACAGGGGAAGGGATACGCAGTATTTT.

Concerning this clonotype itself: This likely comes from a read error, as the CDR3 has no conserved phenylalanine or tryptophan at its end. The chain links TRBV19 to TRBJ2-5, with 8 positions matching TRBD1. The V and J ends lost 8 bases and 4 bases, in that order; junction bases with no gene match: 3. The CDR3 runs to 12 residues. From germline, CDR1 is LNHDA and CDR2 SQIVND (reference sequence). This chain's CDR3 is CASQGATETQYS. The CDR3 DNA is TGTGCCAGTCAGGGGGCAACAGAGACCCAGTACTCC.

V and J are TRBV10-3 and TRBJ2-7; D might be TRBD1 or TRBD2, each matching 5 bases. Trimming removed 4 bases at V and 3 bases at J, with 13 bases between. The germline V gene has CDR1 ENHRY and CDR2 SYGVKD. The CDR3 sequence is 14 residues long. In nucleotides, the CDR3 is TGTGCCATCAGTGGGGACGTGTCTATCTACGAGCAGTACTTC. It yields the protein CAISGDVSIYEQYF.

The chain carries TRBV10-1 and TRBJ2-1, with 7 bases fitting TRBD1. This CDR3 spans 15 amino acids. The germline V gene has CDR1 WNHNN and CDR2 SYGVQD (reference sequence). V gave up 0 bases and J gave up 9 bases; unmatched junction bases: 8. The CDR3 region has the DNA TGCGCCAGCAGTGAGTCGACCGGGACAGCAAGTGAGCAGTTCTTC. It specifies CASSESTGTASEQFF.